One and the same sample provided the 10 T cell receptor beta chains below, sequenced in a study of Ad26.COV2.S vaccination and SARS-CoV-2 variants. Only in-frame clones appear in the TCRdb table, and some are missing; sequencing was by immunoSEQ multiplex PCR. This sample has 300,000 to 350,000 clones, with approximately 87% found just once. Treatment in this sample: some 20 received Ad26.COV2.S at low or high dose, single or two shots; about 5 received placebo; per-sample allocation not given. Specimen acquisition occurred on day 63 following the initial vaccine or placebo injection. The sequenced sample was peripheral blood, obtained in a trial of Ad26.COV2.S vaccine versus placebo. These receptors were collected from a person aged 18-60 years who received the Ad26.COV2.S COVID-19 vaccine or a placebo.

This sequence joins TRBV5-1 and TRBJ1-1; D call uncertain. The germline CDR1 and CDR2 sequences are SGHRS and YFSETQ. Trimming stripped 2 bases from V and 1 base from J, with 9 bases between. The CDR3 length is 14 residues. The CDR3 bases are TGCGCCAGCAGCTTTCATACAGCGAACACTGAAGCTTTCTTT. Translating it yields CASSFHTANTEAFF. Based on the CDR3 plus reference TRBV5-1 and TRBJ1-1, the full variable domain is KAGVTQTPRYLIKTRGQQVTLSCSPISGHRSVSWYQQTPGQGLQFLFEYFSETQRNKGNFPGRFSGRQFSNSRSEMNVSTLELGDSALYLCASSFHTANTEAFFGQGTRLTVV.

This chain links TRBV19 with TRBJ2-6, with 8 bases matching TRBD1. The V and J ends lost 5 bases and 2 bases, in that order; junction bases with no gene match: 8. The CDR3 spans 17 residues. CDR1 is LNHDA, CDR2 SQIVND, per germline (reference sequence). The CDR3 coding sequence is TGTGCCAGTAGTCCCGACAGGGGTAACACTGGGGCCAACGTCCTGACTTTC. Its translation: CASSPDRGNTGANVLTF.

This clone was observed once. The CDR3 loop reads CASSMGGTGGANTGELFF. For the CDR3, the DNA is TGTGCCAGTAGTATGGGTGGGACAGGGGGCGCGAACACCGGGGAGCTGTTTTTT. This chain uses TRBV19 with TRBJ2-2, with 12 bases lining up with TRBD1. J lost 0 bases, V lost 3 bases, and 5 bases had no gene match. CDR3 length: 18 amino acids. The V gene's germline CDR1 is LNHDA and CDR2 SQIVND (reference sequence). Based on the CDR3 plus reference TRBV19 and TRBJ2-2, the full variable domain is DGGITQSPKYLFRKEGQNVTLSCEQNLNHDAMYWYRQDPGQGLRLIYYSQIVNDFQKGDIAEGYSVSREKKESFPLTVTSAQKNPTAFYLCASSMGGTGGANTGELFFGEGSRLTVL.

This clone occurred a few times. The chain uses TRBV6-6 and TRBJ2-1, with 11 bases lining up with TRBD2. The CDR3 extends over 13 amino acids. With V trimmed by 8 bases and J by 5 bases, 2 bases remained unmatched. Germline V gene lookup returns CDR1 MNHNY and CDR2 SVGAGI (reference sequence). As DNA, the CDR3 is TGTGCCAGCCGACTAGCGGGAAACAATGAGCAGTTCTTC. It codes for CASRLAGNNEQFF.

The chain joins TRBV19 to TRBJ2-2, with 9 bases fitting TRBD2. The CDR3 spans 16 residues. V was clipped by 7 bases and J by 3 bases; unmatched bases: 9. The V gene's germline CDR1 is LNHDA and CDR2 SQIVND (reference sequence). The DNA of the CDR3 is TGTGCCAGTACCATCATAGCGGGAGTGTACACCGGGGAGCTGTTTTTT. Residues: CASTIIAGVYTGELFF.

This clone showed up just once. The chain recombines TRBV7-9 with TRBJ1-1, with D hard to call. Germline V gene sequence: CDR1 SEHNR, CDR2 FQNEAQ (reference sequence). This CDR3 spans 15 amino acids. The ends were cut back, 5 bases at V and 0 bases at J, with 13 bases in the middle. This CDR3 reads CASSAREGLNTEAFF. The CDR3 DNA reads as TGTGCCAGCAGCGCCCGAGAAGGATTGAACACTGAAGCTTTCTTT. The full variable domain, completed using reference TRBV7-9 and TRBJ1-1, is DTGVSQNPRHKITKRGQNVTFRCDPISEHNRLYWYRQTLGQGPEFLTYFQNEAQLEKSRLLSDRFSAERPKGSFSTLEIQRTEQGDSAMYLCASSAREGLNTEAFFGQGTRLTVV.

As to this clone: Germline and junction disagree at one end, which may indicate a read error. The chain is built from TRBV18 and TRBJ2-1; TRBD1 might be the D (8 bases). The CDR3 is 20 residues long. The V gene's germline CDR1 is KGHSH and CDR2 LQKENI. The CDR3 loop reads CASSPLSDRGLTSSNNEQFF. The DNA for the CDR3 is TGTGCCAGCTCACCTCTCAGCGACAGGGGTTTGACTAGCTCCAACAATGAGCAGTTCTTC.

This clone has only one observation. V usage is TRBV6-5 and J usage is TRBJ2-7; D is possibly TRBD1 (5 bases). The V gene's germline CDR1 is MNHEY and CDR2 SVGAGI. V lost 1 base, J lost 3 bases, and 10 bases lay in between. The CDR3 covers 14 residues. CDR3 in amino acids: CASSYLGHLYEQYF. CDR3 DNA sequence: TGTGCCAGCAGTTACTTAGGACACCTCTACGAGCAGTACTTC.

The CDR3 loop is CASIQRGGRYNEQFF. As DNA, the CDR3 is TGTGCCAGCATCCAGAGGGGGGGCCGGTACAATGAGCAGTTCTTC. The rearrangement uses TRBV7-2 and TRBJ2-1; D possibly corresponds to TRBD2 (7 bases). V shed 7 bases and J shed 4 bases, with 17 bases lying between them. Germline CDR1 reads SGHTA; CDR2 reads FQGNSA. The CDR3 covers 15 residues.

The DNA of the CDR3 is TGTGCCAGTAGTATCTCCGGGGTGGGTAATTCACCCCTCCACTTT. It codes for CASSISGVGNSPLHF. The V and J genes are TRBV19 and TRBJ1-6; D is undetermined. The CDR3 length is 15 residues. V lost 3 bases to trimming and J lost 6 bases, with 12 bases between them. Germline CDR1 and CDR2: LNHDA and SQIVND (reference sequence).